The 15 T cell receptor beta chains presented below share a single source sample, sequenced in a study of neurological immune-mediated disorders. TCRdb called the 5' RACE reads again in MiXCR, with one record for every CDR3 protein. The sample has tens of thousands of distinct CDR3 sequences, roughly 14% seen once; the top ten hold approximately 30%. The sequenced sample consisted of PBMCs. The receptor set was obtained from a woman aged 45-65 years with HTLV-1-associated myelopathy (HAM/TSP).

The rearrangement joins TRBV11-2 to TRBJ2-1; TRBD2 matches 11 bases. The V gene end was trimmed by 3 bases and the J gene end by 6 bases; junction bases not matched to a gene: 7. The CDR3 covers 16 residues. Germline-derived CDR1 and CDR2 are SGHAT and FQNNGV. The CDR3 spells CASSFVIAGGLNEQFF. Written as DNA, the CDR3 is TGTGCCAGCAGCTTCGTTATAGCGGGGGGGCTCAATGAGCAGTTCTTC.

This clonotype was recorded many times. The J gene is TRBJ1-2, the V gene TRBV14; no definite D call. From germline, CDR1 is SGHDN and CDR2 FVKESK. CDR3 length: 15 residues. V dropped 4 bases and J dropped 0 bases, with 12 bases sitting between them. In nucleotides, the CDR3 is TGTGCCAGCAGCCGGAGCCCCCTTACTAACTATGGCTACACCTTC. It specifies CASSRSPLTNYGYTF. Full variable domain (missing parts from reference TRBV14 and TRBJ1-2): EAGVTQFPSHSVIEKGQTVTLRCDPISGHDNLYWYRRVMGKEIKFLLHFVKESKQDESGMPNNRFLAERTGGTYSTLKVQPAELEDSGVYFCASSRSPLTNYGYTFGSGTRLTVV.

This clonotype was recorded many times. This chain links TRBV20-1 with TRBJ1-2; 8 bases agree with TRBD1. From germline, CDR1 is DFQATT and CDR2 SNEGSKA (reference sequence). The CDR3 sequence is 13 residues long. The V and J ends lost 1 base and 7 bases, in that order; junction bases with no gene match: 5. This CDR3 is CSARGQGMGGYTF. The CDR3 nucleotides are TGCAGTGCTAGAGGACAGGGGATGGGTGGCTACACCTTC.

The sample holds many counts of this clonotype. CDR3 residues: CASSTTPGRKFF. The CDR3 bases are TGTGCCAGCAGTACTACCCCGGGGAGGAAGTTCTTC. The rearrangement uses TRBV12-3 or TRBV12-4 and TRBJ2-1; a weak D match, TRBD2 (6 bases). V lost 5 bases and J 14 bases, leaving 16 bases between the germline ends. This CDR3 contains 12 residues.

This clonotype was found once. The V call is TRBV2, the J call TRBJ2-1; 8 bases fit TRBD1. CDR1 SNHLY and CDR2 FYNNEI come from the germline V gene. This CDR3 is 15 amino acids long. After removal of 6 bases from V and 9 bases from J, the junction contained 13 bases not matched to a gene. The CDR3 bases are TGTGCCAGCAGACCCGATTCAGCAGGGGGCAGTGAGCAGTTCTTC. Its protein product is CASRPDSAGGSEQFF.

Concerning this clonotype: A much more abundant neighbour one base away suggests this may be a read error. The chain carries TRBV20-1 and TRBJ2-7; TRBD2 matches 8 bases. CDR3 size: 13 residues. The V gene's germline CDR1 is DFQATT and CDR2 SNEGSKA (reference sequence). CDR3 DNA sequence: TGCAGGGCTCCCCGGGAGGGGCTCGCCGAGCAGTACTTC. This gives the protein CRAPREGLAEQYF.

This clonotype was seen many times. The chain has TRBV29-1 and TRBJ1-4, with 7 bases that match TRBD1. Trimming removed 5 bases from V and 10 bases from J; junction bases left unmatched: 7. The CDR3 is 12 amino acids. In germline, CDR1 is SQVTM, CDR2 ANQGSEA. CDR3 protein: CSVNTGAGKLFF. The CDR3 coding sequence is TGCAGCGTTAATACAGGGGCGGGAAAACTGTTTTTT.

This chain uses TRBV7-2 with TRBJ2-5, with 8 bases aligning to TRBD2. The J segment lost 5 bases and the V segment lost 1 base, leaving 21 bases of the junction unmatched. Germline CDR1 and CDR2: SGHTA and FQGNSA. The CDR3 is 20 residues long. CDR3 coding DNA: TGTGCCAGCAGCTTAGGGCTCCCGGGGGGGCAGACCAGGTCAGGGGAGACCCAGTACTTC. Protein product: CASSLGLPGGQTRSGETQYF.

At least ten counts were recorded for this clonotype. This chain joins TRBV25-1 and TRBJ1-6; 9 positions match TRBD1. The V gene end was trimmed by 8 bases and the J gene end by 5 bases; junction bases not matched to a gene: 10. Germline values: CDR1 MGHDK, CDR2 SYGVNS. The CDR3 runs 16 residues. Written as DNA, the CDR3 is TGTGCCAGCTCTAACCCGACAGGGGGGAATAATTCACCCCTCCACTTT. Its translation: CASSNPTGGNNSPLHF.

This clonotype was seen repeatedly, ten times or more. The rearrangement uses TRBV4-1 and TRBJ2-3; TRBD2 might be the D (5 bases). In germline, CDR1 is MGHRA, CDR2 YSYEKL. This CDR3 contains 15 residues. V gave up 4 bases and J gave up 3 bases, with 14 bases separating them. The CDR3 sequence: CASSPDLTRTDTQYF. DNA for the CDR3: TGCGCCAGCAGCCCTGATCTTACTAGGACAGATACGCAGTATTTT.

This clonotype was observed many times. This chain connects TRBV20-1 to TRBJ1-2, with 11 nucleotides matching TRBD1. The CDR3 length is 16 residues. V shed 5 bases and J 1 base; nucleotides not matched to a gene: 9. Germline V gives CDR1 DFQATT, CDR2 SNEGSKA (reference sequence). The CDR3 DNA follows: TGCAGTGCTCACACCCCGGACAGGGGGCGTAACTATGGCTACACCTTC. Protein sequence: CSAHTPDRGRNYGYTF.

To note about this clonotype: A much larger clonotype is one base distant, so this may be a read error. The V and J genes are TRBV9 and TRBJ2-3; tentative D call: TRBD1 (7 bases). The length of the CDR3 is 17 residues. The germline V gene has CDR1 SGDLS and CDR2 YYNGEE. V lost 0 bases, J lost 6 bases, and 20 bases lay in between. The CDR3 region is CASSVAPGQRAPDTQYF. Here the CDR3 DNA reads TGTGCCAGCAGCGTAGCCCCGGGACAGCGGGCGCCGGATACGCAGTATTTT. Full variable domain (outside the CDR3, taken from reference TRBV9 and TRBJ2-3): DSGVTQTPKHLITATGQRVTLRCSPRSGDLSVYWYQQSLDQGLQFLIQYYNGEERAKGNILERFSAQQFPDLHSELNLSSLELGDSALYFCASSVAPGQRAPDTQYFGPGTRLTVL.

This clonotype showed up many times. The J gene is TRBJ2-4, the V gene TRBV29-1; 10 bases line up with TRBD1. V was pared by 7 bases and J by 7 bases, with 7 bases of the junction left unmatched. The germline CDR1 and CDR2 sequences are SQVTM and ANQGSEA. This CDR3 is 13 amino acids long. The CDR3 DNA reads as TGCAGCGCTTATTGGACAGGGGGGAACATTCAGTACTTC. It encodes CSAYWTGGNIQYF.

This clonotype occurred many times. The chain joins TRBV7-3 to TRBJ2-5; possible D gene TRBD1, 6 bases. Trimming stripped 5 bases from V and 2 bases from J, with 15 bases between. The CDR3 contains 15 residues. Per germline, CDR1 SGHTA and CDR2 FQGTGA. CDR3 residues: CASSRSGGQQETQYF. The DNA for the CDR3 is TGTGCCAGCAGCCGCTCTGGAGGACAGCAAGAGACCCAGTACTTC.

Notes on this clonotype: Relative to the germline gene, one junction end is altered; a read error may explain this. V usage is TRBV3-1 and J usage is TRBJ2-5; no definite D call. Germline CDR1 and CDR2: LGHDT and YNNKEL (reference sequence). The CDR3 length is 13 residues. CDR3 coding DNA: TGTGCCAGCAGCCTAGAAGCTAGACAAGAGACCCACTTC. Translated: CASSLEARQETHF.